Listed here are 4 T cell receptor beta chains from one sample, sequenced in a study of blood T cells in healthy people across ages. It was with a sample-barcoded 5' primer and a J-beta primer mix that a second PCR of roughly 7 to 12 cycles was run. A single record per CDR3 protein comes from TCRdb applying MiXCR to the 5' RACE reads. The top ten clones hold around 11% of a sample with 1.5 million to 2 million distinct CDR3 sequences, about 35% of them seen once. Sequenced sample: blood. Source of these receptors: a woman in her twenties or thirties in good health.

The rearrangement uses TRBV7-2 and TRBJ2-7; 7 bases are shared with TRBD1. Germline loops: CDR1 SGHTA, CDR2 FQGNSA. CDR3 length: 13 residues. J was trimmed by 7 bases and V by 6 bases; bases with no gene match: 9. CDR3 protein: CASRNTGAGEQYF. The CDR3 DNA reads TGTGCCAGCAGAAATACAGGGGCCGGTGAGCAGTACTTC.

At least ten counts were recorded for this clonotype. V usage is TRBV6-5 and J usage is TRBJ2-7; D unclear. V gave up 7 bases and J gave up 4 bases, with 8 bases separating them. The CDR3 covers 11 residues. Germline CDR1 and CDR2: MNHEY and SVGAGI. The CDR3 DNA follows: TGTGCCAGCACTCTTGGGTACGAGCAGTACTTC. As protein: CASTLGYEQYF.

The chain joins TRBV20-1 to TRBJ2-7; 8 positions agree with TRBD2. Looked up from germline, CDR1 is DFQATT and CDR2 is SNEGSKA (reference sequence). The CDR3 covers 16 residues. Trimming removed 4 bases from V and 0 bases from J; junction bases left unmatched: 11. The CDR3 nucleotides are TGCAGTGCTAAAGGTACCGGGCGGGAGGACTCCTACGAGCAGTACTTC. Its protein is CSAKGTGREDSYEQYF.

Of note for this clonotype: Sequence at one end of the junction differs from germline and may be a read error. The chain couples TRBV27 to TRBJ1-1; 8 nucleotides align to TRBD1. Looked up from germline, CDR1 is MNHEY and CDR2 is SMNVEV (reference sequence). CDR3 length: 17 residues. Here the CDR3 DNA reads TGTGCCAGCAGTTTATCTTCCCCACAGGGGGTTTTCGCTGATGCTTTCTTT. Translation: CASSLSSPQGVFADAFF.